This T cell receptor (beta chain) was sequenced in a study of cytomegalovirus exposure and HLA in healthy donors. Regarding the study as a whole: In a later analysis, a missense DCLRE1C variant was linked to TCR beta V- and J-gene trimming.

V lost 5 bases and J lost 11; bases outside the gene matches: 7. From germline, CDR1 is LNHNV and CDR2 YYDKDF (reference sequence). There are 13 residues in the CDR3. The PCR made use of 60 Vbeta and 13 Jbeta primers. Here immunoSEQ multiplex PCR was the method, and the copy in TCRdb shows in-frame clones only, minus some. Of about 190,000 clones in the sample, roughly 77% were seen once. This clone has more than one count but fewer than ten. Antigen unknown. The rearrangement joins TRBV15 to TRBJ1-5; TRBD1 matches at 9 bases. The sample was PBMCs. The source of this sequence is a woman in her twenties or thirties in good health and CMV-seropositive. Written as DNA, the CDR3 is TGTGCCACCAGCGAGAGGGGGACAGGGTCCCAGCATTTT. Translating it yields CATSERGTGSQHF.